The 26 T cell receptor beta chains presented below share a single source sample, sequenced in a study of cytotoxic CD8 clonotypes in ibrutinib-treated CLL. The repertoire was sequenced with immunoSEQ multiplex PCR; TCRdb's copy has only in-frame clones and lacks some. The sample shows more than 200,000 clones, roughly 77% of them seen only once. The sample consisted of PBMCs, taken after 12 months of ibrutinib treatment. The receptors originated from a human donor with chronic lymphocytic leukemia.

The chain couples TRBV11-3 to TRBJ2-3, with a possible D match to TRBD2 (6 bases). Germline loops: CDR1 SGHNT, CDR2 YENEEA. Trimming removed 3 bases at V and 0 bases at J, with 16 bases between. This CDR3 contains 17 residues. The CDR3 reads CASSLAGRPLSTDTQYF. CDR3 bases: TGTGCCAGCAGCTTGGCGGGACGGCCTCTTAGCACAGATACGCAGTATTTT.

V gene TRBV5-1 combines with J gene TRBJ1-1; TRBD1 agrees at 7 bases. The CDR3 loop spans 16 amino acids. Germline lookup yields CDR1 SGHRS and CDR2 YFSETQ. After removal of 2 bases from V and 0 bases from J, the junction contained 7 bases not matched to a gene. CDR3 protein: CASSLISGTVNTEAFF. The CDR3 nucleotides read TGCGCCAGCAGCTTAATTTCCGGGACAGTGAACACTGAAGCTTTCTTT.

The chain is built from TRBV5-4 and TRBJ2-5, with D possibly matching TRBD2 (7 bases). V was pared by 6 bases and J by 5 bases, with 17 bases between. The CDR3 is 14 residues long. CDR1 and CDR2 (germline): SGHNT, YYREEE (reference sequence). In DNA, the CDR3 is TGTGCCAGCAATAGGGGGGGCAACCCGGAGACCCAGTACTTC. It translates to CASNRGGNPETQYF.

This clone was seen only a few times. The rearrangement links TRBV7-9 to TRBJ2-4; D is tentatively TRBD1 or TRBD2 (6 bases each). Germline V gene data show CDR1 as SEHNR and CDR2 as FQNEAQ (reference sequence). This CDR3 has 16 amino acids. With 1 base removed from V and 4 bases from J, the gap between germline ends came to 14 bases. The CDR3 is CASSLGRGGQKNIQYF. The CDR3 DNA reads as TGTGCCAGCAGCTTAGGGCGTGGGGGGCAGAAAAACATTCAGTACTTC. Filled out from reference TRBV7-9 and TRBJ2-4, the complete variable domain reads DTGVSQNPRHKITKRGQNVTFRCDPISEHNRLYWYRQTLGQGPEFLTYFQNEAQLEKSRLLSDRFSAERPKGSFSTLEIQRTEQGDSAMYLCASSLGRGGQKNIQYFGAGTRLSVL.

The chain couples TRBV23-1 to TRBJ2-7; no definite D call. TRBV23-1 belongs to the ORF category, with a function that is uncertain. V lost 6 bases and J 6 bases, leaving 12 bases between the germline ends. The length of the CDR3 is 12 residues. CDR3 region: CASRNGAVEQYF. The CDR3 DNA follows: TGCGCCAGCAGGAACGGCGCTGTCGAGCAGTACTTC.

The chain recombines TRBV30 with TRBJ1-3, with 7 bases matching TRBD1. The CDR3 runs to 14 residues. V lost 4 bases, J lost 0 bases, and 3 bases stayed unmatched. In germline, CDR1 is GTSNPN, CDR2 SVGIG (reference sequence). CDR3: CAWKGQLSGNTIYF. Here the CDR3 DNA reads TGTGCCTGGAAGGGACAGCTCTCTGGAAACACCATATATTTT.

The chain joins TRBV30 to TRBJ1-1; TRBD1 matches at 8 bases. The germline gives CDR1 GTSNPN, CDR2 SVGIG (reference sequence). This CDR3 has 12 residues. V shed 5 bases and J 5 bases; nucleotides not matched to a gene: 4. The chain's CDR3 is CAWDRGGTEAFF. The CDR3 bases are TGTGCCTGGGACAGGGGTGGAACTGAAGCTTTCTTT. The full variable domain, in which reference TRBV30 and TRBJ1-1 provide the parts outside the CDR3, is SQTIHQWPATLVQPVGSPLSLECTVEGTSNPNLYWYRQAAGRGLQLLFYSVGIGQISSEVPQNLSASRPQDRQFILSSKKLLLSDSGFYLCAWDRGGTEAFFGQGTRLTVV.

This chain connects TRBV4-2 to TRBJ2-7; 12 positions agree with TRBD2. Germline-derived CDR1 and CDR2 are LGHNA and YNFKEQ. J lost 0 bases, V lost 4 bases, and 7 bases had no gene match. The CDR3 runs 17 residues. The CDR3 is CASSRLLAGGYSYEQYF. Written as DNA, the CDR3 is TGTGCCAGCAGCCGCCTACTAGCGGGAGGCTACTCCTACGAGCAGTACTTC.

The chain combines TRBV19 with TRBJ1-2, with unresolved D. Germline-derived CDR1 and CDR2 are LNHDA and SQIVND (reference sequence). V gave up 7 bases and J gave up 1 base, with 16 bases separating them. The CDR3 totals 15 residues. CDR3 protein: CASTVASEGNYGYTF. CDR3 sequence (DNA): TGTGCCAGTACCGTTGCGTCGGAGGGTAACTATGGCTACACCTTC.

V and J are TRBV6-5 and TRBJ2-1, with 9 nucleotides matching TRBD1. The CDR3 sequence is 16 residues long. Germline values: CDR1 MNHEY, CDR2 SVGAGI. V was pared by 0 bases and J by 0 bases, with 0 bases of the junction left unmatched. The CDR3 region has the DNA TGTGCCAGCAGTTACTCGGGACAGGGCTCCTACAATGAGCAGTTCTTC. This gives the protein CASSYSGQGSYNEQFF.

This clone showed up just once. This sequence joins TRBV15 and TRBJ1-1; no definite D call. This CDR3 spans 15 amino acids. The germline V gene encodes CDR1 LNHNV and CDR2 YYDKDF (reference sequence). Trimming took 3 bases from V and 1 from J, leaving 12 bases between them. CDR3 amino acids: CATSSQISANTEAFF. The DNA of the CDR3 is TGTGCCACCAGCAGCCAAATCAGTGCGAACACTGAAGCTTTCTTT.

The V gene is TRBV7-2, the J gene TRBJ1-2, with D perhaps matching TRBD1 (5 bases). The CDR3 has 15 residues. CDR1 SGHTA and CDR2 FQGNSA come from the germline V gene. Trimming left V 3 bases short and J 2 bases short, with 13 bases between. CDR3: CASSFKGPSNYGYTF. The DNA of the CDR3 is TGTGCCAGCAGCTTCAAGGGGCCAAGCAACTATGGCTACACCTTC. The complete variable domain, with remaining parts taken from reference TRBV7-2 and TRBJ1-2, reads GAGVSQSPSNKVTEKGKDVELRCDPISGHTALYWYRQSLGQGLEFLIYFQGNSAPDKSGLPSDRFSAERTGGSVSTLTIQRTQQEDSAVYLCASSFKGPSNYGYTFGSGTRLTVV.

This chain joins TRBV6-5 and TRBJ1-6; D is ambiguous. V lost 4 bases, J lost 2 bases, and 9 bases lay in between. The germline gives CDR1 MNHEY, CDR2 SVGAGI. The CDR3 length is 15 residues. This CDR3 is CASSLSAPYNSPLHF. The CDR3 region has the DNA TGTGCCAGCAGTTTATCTGCTCCCTATAATTCACCCCTCCACTTT.

This clone was recorded only once. The chain recombines TRBV30 with TRBJ1-1, with 7 bases matching TRBD1. CDR3 length: 13 residues. J lost 0 bases, V lost 7 bases, and 5 bases had no gene match. Germline V lookup: CDR1 GTSNPN, CDR2 SVGIG (reference sequence). CDR3 DNA: TGTGCCTCCGACAGGGCCGTGAACACTGAAGCTTTCTTT. It translates to CASDRAVNTEAFF.

This rearrangement joins TRBV28 to TRBJ2-3, with a tentative D call TRBD2 (5 bases). Germline V gene lookup returns CDR1 MDHEN and CDR2 SYDVKM. Between the trimmed V and J ends, which lost 6 bases and 2 bases, there was a span of 18 bases. The CDR3 covers 16 residues. CDR3 amino acids: CASRPPAAEFTDTQYF. CDR3 in DNA: TGTGCCAGCAGACCGCCAGCGGCGGAGTTCACAGATACGCAGTATTTT.

The gene calls are TRBV5-1 and TRBJ2-7, with a weak D call TRBD2 (6 bases). The CDR3 sequence is 15 residues long. Trimming cost V 4 bases and J 6 bases, with 20 bases left between them. From germline, CDR1 is SGHRS and CDR2 YFSETQ. As DNA, the CDR3 is TGCGCCAGCAGCCTGGACTTGGGACTGGCCGGCGAGCAGTACTTC. Its protein is CASSLDLGLAGEQYF.

This clone was detected a few times. This chain joins TRBV11-2 and TRBJ2-1, with 10 positions matching TRBD2. V shed 0 bases, J shed 8 bases, and the junction held 4 bases outside the gene matches. Per the germline V gene, CDR1 is SGHAT and CDR2 is FQNNGV. CDR3 length: 15 amino acids. The chain's CDR3 is CASSLDPSGRYEQFF. The CDR3 DNA reads as TGTGCCAGCAGCTTAGATCCTAGCGGGAGATATGAGCAGTTCTTC.

This chain joins TRBV30 and TRBJ1-1; D unclear. The CDR3 has 14 amino acids. Germline CDR1 and CDR2: GTSNPN and SVGIG (reference sequence). V was clipped by 4 bases and J by 5 bases, with 17 bases between them. The CDR3 loop reads CAWMFGIGYTEAFF. Written as DNA, the CDR3 is TGTGCCTGGATGTTTGGCATCGGTTATACTGAAGCTTTCTTT.

The V and J genes are TRBV7-2 and TRBJ2-1; D is unresolved. This CDR3 contains 15 residues. Trimming removed 5 bases at V and 9 bases at J, with 20 bases between. The V gene's germline CDR1 is SGHTA and CDR2 FQGNSA. CDR3 nucleotide sequence: TGTGCCAGCAGCCAATCATTCTTGGTGTCGGGTGAGCAGTTCTTC. The encoded protein is CASSQSFLVSGEQFF.

This rearrangement joins TRBV5-1 to TRBJ1-4, with D possibly matching TRBD1 (6 bases). CDR3 length: 17 amino acids. Trimming pared 4 bases from V and 1 base from J, leaving 17 bases between. Germline CDR1 is SGHRS and CDR2 is YFSETQ. CDR3 region: CASSAWEGVGTNEKLFF. The CDR3 DNA sequence: TGCGCCAGCAGCGCCTGGGAGGGGGTAGGAACTAATGAAAAACTGTTTTTT.

J is TRBJ1-2 and V is TRBV29-1; 7 positions agree with TRBD1. V was clipped by 3 bases and J by 2 bases; unmatched bases: 9. Germline lookup yields CDR1 SQVTM and CDR2 ANQGSEA. The CDR3 totals 15 residues. CDR3 in amino acids: CSVEGGQLRNYGYTF. The CDR3, as DNA: TGCAGCGTTGAGGGGGGACAGCTCAGGAACTATGGCTACACCTTC.

The chain carries TRBV30 and TRBJ1-1; D not certain. This CDR3 has 15 residues. The germline V gene has CDR1 GTSNPN and CDR2 SVGIG (reference sequence). Trimming shortened V by 3 bases and J by 3 bases, and 17 bases separated the two germline ends. CDR3 nucleotides: TGTGCCTGGAGGGACTTCCCCGGACGGGACACTGAAGCTTTCTTT. It specifies CAWRDFPGRDTEAFF.

J is TRBJ2-3 and V is TRBV4-2, with TRBD1 as a possible D gene (6 bases). CDR3 length: 19 residues. V was cut by 2 bases and J by 3 bases, with 24 bases left in between. Germline CDR1 and CDR2: LGHNA and YNFKEQ. The CDR3 DNA reads as TGTGCCAGCAGCCAATCCGGGACACCCTATAGGGGGTGGACAGATACGCAGTATTTT. This translates into CASSQSGTPYRGWTDTQYF.

The V gene is TRBV28, the J gene TRBJ1-1; tentatively, D is TRBD1 (5 bases). There are 14 residues in the CDR3. The germline CDR1 and CDR2 sequences are MDHEN and SYDVKM. V shed 3 bases and J shed 6 bases, with 14 bases lying between them. CDR3 region: CASSFLRGKAEAFF. As DNA, the CDR3 is TGTGCCAGCAGTTTCTTACGGGGGAAAGCTGAAGCTTTCTTT.

The CDR3 protein is CAISGADRQNTEAFF. Here the CDR3 DNA reads TGTGCCATCAGTGGCGCGGACAGGCAGAACACTGAAGCTTTCTTT. J is TRBJ1-1 and V is TRBV10-3; 7 bases are shared with TRBD1. Trimming at V came to 4 bases and at J to 1 base, leaving 6 bases not matched to a gene. This CDR3 has 15 residues. The germline gives CDR1 ENHRY, CDR2 SYGVKD.

The chain employs TRBV28 and TRBJ2-5, with TRBD2 identical over 11 bases. CDR3 length: 16 amino acids. The V gene's germline CDR1 is MDHEN and CDR2 SYDVKM. CDR3 region: CASRVLAGVGQETQYF. CDR3 in DNA: TGTGCTTCCCGGGTACTAGCGGGAGTAGGGCAAGAGACCCAGTACTTC.